The clone carrying this T cell receptor beta chain was seen only once. Its specificity is unknown. This record comes from a study of OX40 agonist ivuxolimab in advanced cancers. About the study: With ivuxolimab, an agonistic anti-OX40 (CD134) antibody, patients were treated. Study outcomes and limitations: Undetermined was the antigen specificity of the expanded peripheral T cells.

Clones were read by immunoSEQ multiplex PCR, and TCRdb kept only the in-frame ones, dropping some. The data show about 100,000 clones, less than 85% seen once. The V gene's germline CDR1 is SGHNT and CDR2 YENEEA. This CDR3 region has 13 residues. V was shortened by 2 bases and J by 5 bases, with 8 bases between the two germline ends. The sample consisted of CD4+ or CD8+ T cells sorted from blood, taken in a trial of the OX40 agonist ivuxolimab. The source is an adult with an advanced solid tumor such as melanoma, head and neck, liver or kidney cancer. The V and J genes are TRBV11-3 and TRBJ2-3; no reliable D call. This CDR3 is CASSLTPGDTQYF. The CDR3 DNA reads as TGTGCCAGCAGCTTAACGCCGGGAGATACGCAGTATTTT.